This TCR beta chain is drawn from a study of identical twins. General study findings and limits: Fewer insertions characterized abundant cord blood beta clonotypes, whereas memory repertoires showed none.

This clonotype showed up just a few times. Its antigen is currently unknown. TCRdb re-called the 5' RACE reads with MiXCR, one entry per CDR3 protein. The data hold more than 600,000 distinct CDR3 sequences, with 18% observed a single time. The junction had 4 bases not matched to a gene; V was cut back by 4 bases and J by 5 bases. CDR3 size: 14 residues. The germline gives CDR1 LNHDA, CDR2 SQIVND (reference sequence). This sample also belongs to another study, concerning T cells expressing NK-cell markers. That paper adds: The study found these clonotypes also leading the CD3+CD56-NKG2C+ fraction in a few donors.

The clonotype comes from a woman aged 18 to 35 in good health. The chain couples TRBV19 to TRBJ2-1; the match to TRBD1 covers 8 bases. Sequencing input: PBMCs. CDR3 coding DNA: TGTGCCAGTAGTAGAGGGGACAGGAACAATGAGCAGTTCTTC. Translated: CASSRGDRNNEQFF.